This is a list of T cell receptor beta chains from one sample in a study of OX40 agonist ivuxolimab in advanced cancers. Using immunoSEQ multiplex PCR, the repertoire was profiled, and TCRdb retains in-frame clones only, with some absent. The data contain over 40,000 clones, approximately 84% of them singletons. The sample here was CD4+ or CD8+ T cells sorted from blood, taken in a trial of the OX40 agonist ivuxolimab. The receptors originated from an adult with an advanced solid tumor such as melanoma, head and neck, liver or kidney cancer. The CDR3 runs from the conserved cysteine through the conserved F or W. D genes are given only for firm matches. Size values are once, few and many counts, or a class for expanded clones, and some rows have none.

CDR3: CASSLLSVNNSPLHF; DNA: TGTGCCAGCAGCTTGTTGAGCGTAAATAATTCACCCCTCCACTTT; J: TRBJ1-6; D: -; V: TRBV5-6; size: -
CDR3: CASSGRGVDGYTF; DNA: TGTGCCAGCAGCGGAAGGGGAGTGGATGGCTACACCTTC; J: TRBJ1-2; D: -; V: TRBV13; size: once
CDR3: CASSLGQTINIQYF; DNA: TGTGCCAGCAGCTTAGGGCAGACAATAAACATTCAGTACTTC; J: TRBJ2-4; D: -; V: TRBV7-8; size: once
CDR3: CASSLAGPSSGNTIYF; DNA: TGTGCCAGCTCACTGGCCGGGCCGAGCTCTGGAAACACCATATATTTT; J: TRBJ1-3; D: -; V: TRBV18; size: -
CDR3: CASSYVGRASTDTQYF; DNA: TGTGCCAGCAGTTACGTCGGGAGGGCTAGCACAGATACGCAGTATTTT; J: TRBJ2-3; D: TRBD2; V: TRBV6-5; size: -
CDR3: CASSVEGSYLTDTQYF; DNA: TGTGCCAGCAGCGTAGAGGGCAGTTACCTCACAGATACGCAGTATTTT; J: TRBJ2-3; D: -; V: TRBV9; size: -
CDR3: CASSIPRVNTGELFF; DNA: TGTGCCAGCAGCATCCCAAGGGTAAACACCGGGGAGCTGTTTTTT; J: TRBJ2-2; D: -; V: TRBV5-8; size: -
CDR3: CASSETTGYSYEQYF; DNA: TGTGCCAGCAGCGAGACAACAGGGTATAGCTACGAGCAGTACTTC; J: TRBJ2-7; D: -; V: TRBV28; size: -
CDR3: CASRSGGDSNQPQHF; DNA: TGTGCCAGTAGGTCCGGGGGAGATAGCAATCAGCCCCAGCATTTT; J: TRBJ1-5; D: -; V: TRBV19; size: -
CDR3: CASSAGLAGEEQFF; DNA: TGCGCCAGCAGCGCAGGACTAGCGGGAGAAGAGCAGTTCTTC; J: TRBJ2-1; D: TRBD2; V: TRBV5-1; size: -
CDR3: CASSPGTGAAYEQYF; DNA: TGTGCCAGCAGCCCGGGGACAGGGGCGGCCTACGAGCAGTACTTC; J: TRBJ2-7; D: TRBD1; V: TRBV7-2; size: -
CDR3: CASSEAGPRGIYGYTF; DNA: TGTGCCAGCAGTGAAGCCGGACCTAGAGGGATCTATGGCTACACCTTC; J: TRBJ1-2; D: -; V: TRBV6-1; size: -
CDR3: CASSSRSSGNGYEQYF; DNA: TGTGCCAGCAGCTCCCGGAGTAGCGGGAACGGATACGAGCAGTACTTC; J: TRBJ2-7; D: TRBD2; V: TRBV6-6; size: -
CDR3: CAWSGTSRDQPQHF; DNA: TGTGCCTGGAGTGGGACATCGAGGGATCAGCCCCAGCATTTT; J: TRBJ1-5; D: -; V: TRBV30; size: -
CDR3: CASSVAYDWTSGLDEQFF; DNA: TGTGCCAGCAGCGTAGCGTATGATTGGACTAGCGGGCTCGATGAGCAGTTCTTC; J: TRBJ2-1; D: TRBD2; V: TRBV9; size: -
CDR3: CASSDHRAVNTIYF; DNA: TGTGCCAGCAGTGATCACAGAGCGGTAAACACCATATATTTT; J: TRBJ1-3; D: -; V: TRBV6-6; size: -
CDR3: CSVGGQGGQPQHF; DNA: TGCAGCGTTGGCGGACAGGGCGGTCAGCCCCAGCATTTT; J: TRBJ1-5; D: TRBD1; V: TRBV29-1; size: few
CDR3: CALSRGWNTEAFF; DNA: TGTGCCTTAAGTCGGGGTTGGAACACTGAAGCTTTCTTT; J: TRBJ1-1; D: -; V: TRBV30; size: few
CDR3: CASSQGQRVYEQYF; DNA: TGTGCCAGCAGCCAAGGGCAACGGGTCTACGAGCAGTACTTC; J: TRBJ2-7; D: -; V: TRBV7-9; size: -
CDR3: CAISEGQGGGYTF; DNA: TGTGCCATCAGTGAGGGACAGGGAGGTGGCTACACCTTC; J: TRBJ1-2; D: TRBD1; V: TRBV10-3; size: -
CDR3: CATKRASSYNEQFF; DNA: TGTGCCACCAAGCGGGCCTCCTCCTACAATGAGCAGTTCTTC; J: TRBJ2-1; D: -; V: TRBV25-1; size: -
CDR3: CASRPIVGGHYEQYF; DNA: TGTGCCAGCAGGCCGATCGTAGGTGGGCACTACGAGCAGTACTTC; J: TRBJ2-7; D: -; V: TRBV7-2; size: -
CDR3: CASSLGGGSWGSEQFF; DNA: TGTGCCAGCAGCTTAGGCGGCGGGAGTTGGGGTAGTGAGCAGTTCTTC; J: TRBJ2-1; D: TRBD2; V: TRBV11-3; size: -
CDR3: CASSYPGGNEQFF; DNA: TGTGCCAGCAGCTATCCAGGGGGAAATGAGCAGTTCTTC; J: TRBJ2-1; D: TRBD1; V: TRBV11-2; size: -
CDR3: CSVADSPNTEAFF; DNA: TGCAGCGTCGCAGACAGCCCCAACACTGAAGCTTTCTTT; J: TRBJ1-1; D: -; V: TRBV29-1; size: once
CDR3: CASSYVESPNQPQHF; DNA: TGTGCCAGCAGTTACGTGGAATCCCCCAATCAGCCCCAGCATTTT; J: TRBJ1-5; D: -; V: TRBV6-6; size: -
CDR3: CASAKALFGPAEAFF; DNA: TGTGCCAGCGCAAAGGCCTTGTTCGGGCCCGCTGAAGCTTTCTTT; J: TRBJ1-1; D: -; V: TRBV18; size: -
CDR3: CASSLAGTGPQHF; DNA: TGTGCCAGCAGCTTGGCGGGAACGGGGCCCCAGCATTTT; J: TRBJ1-5; D: -; V: TRBV7-9; size: once
CDR3: CASSTPGQGLNGYTF; DNA: TGTGCCAGCAGCACTCCGGGACAGGGTCTGAATGGCTACACCTTC; J: TRBJ1-2; D: TRBD1; V: TRBV11-2; size: -
CDR3: CASSPLGLAGGPRETQYF; DNA: TGTGCCAGCAGCCCCTTGGGACTAGCGGGAGGGCCGAGGGAGACCCAGTACTTC; J: TRBJ2-5; D: TRBD2; V: TRBV7-8; size: -
CDR3: CASSLRGVVSTTGELFF; DNA: TGTGCCAGCTCCCTCCGAGGCGTAGTATCGACCACCGGGGAGCTGTTTTTT; J: TRBJ2-2; D: -; V: TRBV18; size: -
CDR3: CASSFRSGSSPNEQFF; DNA: TGTGCCAGCAGTTTCAGGAGCGGGAGTTCACCCAATGAGCAGTTCTTC; J: TRBJ2-1; D: TRBD2; V: TRBV27; size: -
CDR3: CAIRKPDQSYEQYF; DNA: TGTGCCATCAGGAAACCGGACCAGTCCTACGAGCAGTACTTC; J: TRBJ2-7; D: -; V: TRBV10-3; size: -
CDR3: CASSGRQGITGELFF; DNA: TGCGCCAGCAGCGGGCGACAGGGGATCACCGGGGAGCTGTTTTTT; J: TRBJ2-2; D: TRBD1; V: TRBV5-1; size: -
CDR3: CASSLQASQPQHF; DNA: TGTGCCAGCAGTCTTCAGGCGAGTCAGCCCCAGCATTTT; J: TRBJ1-5; D: -; V: TRBV27; size: -
CDR3: CASSLAGGRLFF; DNA: TGTGCCAGCAGTCTTGCGGGGGGGCGTCTGTTTTTT; J: TRBJ2-2; D: TRBD2; V: TRBV28; size: -
CDR3: CASSLARGPGEQYF; DNA: TGTGCCAGCAGCTTAGCGCGGGGGCCGGGCGAGCAGTACTTC; J: TRBJ2-7; D: -; V: TRBV7-9; size: once
CDR3: CASSPGTVTPNYGYTF; DNA: TGTGCCAGTAGCCCGGGTACAGTTACTCCTAACTATGGCTACACCTTC; J: TRBJ1-2; D: -; V: TRBV19; size: -
CDR3: CASSLEGEDSGNTIYF; DNA: TGCGCCAGCAGCTTGGAGGGGGAGGACTCTGGAAACACCATATATTTT; J: TRBJ1-3; D: -; V: TRBV5-1; size: -
CDR3: CASSYSGQGVYYAFF; DNA: TGTGCCAGCAGTTACTCTGGACAGGGGGTTTACTACGCTTTCTTT; J: TRBJ1-1; D: TRBD1; V: TRBV6-5; size: few
CDR3: CASSPTANKNIQYF; DNA: TGCGCCAGCAGCCCGACCGCGAACAAAAACATTCAGTACTTC; J: TRBJ2-4; D: -; V: TRBV4-1; size: -
CDR3: CASSLAYRGQTQYF; DNA: TGTGCCAGCAGCTTAGCTTATCGAGGACAGACCCAGTACTTC; J: TRBJ2-5; D: -; V: TRBV13; size: -
CDR3: CASSLASAVTYEQYF; DNA: TGTGCCAGCAGCTTAGCGTCTGCGGTGACCTACGAGCAGTACTTC; J: TRBJ2-7; D: -; V: TRBV7-8; size: -
CDR3: CASSLRGGDTQYF; DNA: TGCGCCAGCAGCCTCCGGGGGGGAGATACGCAGTATTTT; J: TRBJ2-3; D: TRBD2; V: TRBV5-1; size: once
CDR3: CASSIAGINLSSYNSPLHF; DNA: TGTGCCAGTAGTATAGCAGGGATAAATTTAAGCTCCTATAATTCACCCCTCCACTTT; J: TRBJ1-6; D: -; V: TRBV19; size: -
CDR3: CASSPGTGGTEAFF; DNA: TGTGCCAGCTCACCGGGGACAGGGGGCACTGAAGCTTTCTTT; J: TRBJ1-1; D: TRBD1; V: TRBV18; size: once
CDR3: CASSPLRGRLNIQYF; DNA: TGTGCCAGCTCACCCCTCCGCGGGAGATTGAACATTCAGTACTTC; J: TRBJ2-4; D: TRBD2; V: TRBV18; size: -
CDR3: CASSSGTSTDTQYF; DNA: TGCGCCAGCAGTTCCGGGACTTCAACAGATACGCAGTATTTT; J: TRBJ2-3; D: -; V: TRBV5-1; size: -